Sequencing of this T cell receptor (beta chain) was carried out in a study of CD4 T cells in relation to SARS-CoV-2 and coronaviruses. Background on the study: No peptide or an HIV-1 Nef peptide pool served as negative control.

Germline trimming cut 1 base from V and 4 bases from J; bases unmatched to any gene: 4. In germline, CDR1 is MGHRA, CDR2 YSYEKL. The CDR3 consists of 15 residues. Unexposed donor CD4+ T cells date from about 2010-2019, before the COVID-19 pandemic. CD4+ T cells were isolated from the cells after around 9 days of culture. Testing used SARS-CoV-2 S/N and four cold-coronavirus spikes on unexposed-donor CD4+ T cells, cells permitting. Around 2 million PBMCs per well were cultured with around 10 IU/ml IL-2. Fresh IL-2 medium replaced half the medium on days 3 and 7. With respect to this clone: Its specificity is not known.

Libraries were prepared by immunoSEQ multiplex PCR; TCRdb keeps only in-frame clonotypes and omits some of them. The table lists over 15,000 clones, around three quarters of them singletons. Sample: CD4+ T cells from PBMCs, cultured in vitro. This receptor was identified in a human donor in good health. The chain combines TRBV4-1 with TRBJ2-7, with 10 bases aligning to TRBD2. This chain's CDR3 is CASSQVAGGRYEQYF. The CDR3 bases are TGCGCCAGCAGCCAAGTAGCGGGAGGAAGGTACGAGCAGTACTTC.